The 22 T cell receptor beta chains listed next were all sequenced from one sample in a study of cytomegalovirus exposure and HLA in healthy donors. PCR used 60 Vbeta primers and 13 Jbeta primers. Here immunoSEQ multiplex PCR was the method, and the copy in TCRdb shows in-frame clones only, minus some. The sample yields just over 150,000 clones, roughly 85% seen once. Sample: PBMCs. The receptors were gathered from a man aged 18 to 30 in good health and CMV-seropositive.

V is TRBV6-5 and J is TRBJ1-4, with 8 bases fitting TRBD1. Unmatched junction bases numbered 9, after V lost 5 bases and J lost 7 bases. The CDR3 spans 15 residues. Germline lookup yields CDR1 MNHEY and CDR2 SVGAGI. The DNA for the CDR3 is TGTGCCAGCAGTACAGACAGGGGTGGAGCTGAAAAACTGTTTTTT. It specifies CASSTDRGGAEKLFF.

The V gene is TRBV7-2, the J gene TRBJ1-3, with a possible D match to TRBD1 (5 bases). The germline V and J ends were trimmed by 3 bases and 6 bases, with 18 bases remaining between them. Per germline, CDR1 SGHTA and CDR2 FQGNSA. The CDR3 has 16 amino acids. CDR3 nucleotide sequence: TGTGCCAGCAGCTTCCTCTCGGGGGTTCGGGAAAACACCATATATTTT. It specifies CASSFLSGVRENTIYF.

The rearrangement uses TRBV7-2 and TRBJ1-4; no clear D. The CDR3 runs 16 residues. Trimming cost V 5 bases and J 0 bases, with 13 bases left between them. Germline values: CDR1 SGHTA, CDR2 FQGNSA. The CDR3 loop reads CASSLSPQATNEKLFF. The CDR3 coding sequence is TGTGCCAGCAGCCTTAGCCCACAAGCAACTAATGAAAAACTGTTTTTT.

V gene TRBV10-3 combines with J gene TRBJ1-4; 8 bases match TRBD1. The CDR3 consists of 15 residues. CDR1 is ENHRY and CDR2 is SYGVKD in the germline V gene. V lost 4 bases, J lost 1 base, and 2 bases stayed unmatched. CDR3 nucleotides: TGTGCCATCAGTGGCAGGGGGCAAACTAATGAAAAACTGTTTTTT. It yields the protein CAISGRGQTNEKLFF.

In regard to this clone: A read error is the likely source, as a far larger clone sits one nucleotide away. The chain is built from TRBV4-1 and TRBJ1-1; unclear D gene. CDR1 is MGHRA, CDR2 YSYEKL, per germline. The CDR3 loop spans 17 amino acids. Trimming stripped 0 bases from V and 0 bases from J, with 14 bases between. The CDR3 coding sequence is TGCGCCAGCAGCCAAGAGGTTCTGACCGACATGAACACTGAAGCTTTCTTT. This codes for CASSQEVLTDMNTEAFF.

The rearrangement joins TRBV21-1 to TRBJ2-7; TRBD2 is the table's D call and was not checked against the DNA. TRBV21-1 is a listed pseudogene. The CDR3 is made up of 16 amino acids. The CDR3 nucleotides read TGTGCCAGCAGCAAAGAGACGGGGGGGCTCCCCTACGAGCAGTACTTC. Amino acid sequence: CASSKETGGLPYEQYF.

The chain combines TRBV6-5 with TRBJ1-5; D might be TRBD1 (5 bases). V lost 4 bases and J lost 0, with 7 bases in between. Germline V gene sequence: CDR1 MNHEY, CDR2 SVGAGI. This CDR3 contains 14 residues. This CDR3 is CASSSRGSNQPQHF. CDR3 bases: TGTGCCAGCAGTTCAAGGGGTAGCAATCAGCCCCAGCATTTT.

The V gene is TRBV11-1, the J gene TRBJ2-7, with D possibly being TRBD2 (6 bases). With 5 bases removed from V and 2 bases from J, the gap between germline ends came to 19 bases. This CDR3 has 16 amino acids. CDR1 SGHAT and CDR2 FQDESV come from the germline V gene (reference sequence). The CDR3 DNA follows: TGTGCCAGCAGCAGACTCTCTTCGGGGGACGCCTACGAGCAGTACTTC. It specifies CASSRLSSGDAYEQYF.

The chain recombines TRBV27 with TRBJ1-2; TRBD1 is a possible D gene (5 bases). Germline V gene sequence: CDR1 MNHEY, CDR2 SMNVEV (reference sequence). This CDR3 region has 14 residues. Trimming pared 5 bases from V and 3 bases from J, leaving 13 bases between. The CDR3 DNA is TGTGCCAGCAGTCTAGGCAGGGCCCACTATGGCTACACCTTC. Protein sequence: CASSLGRAHYGYTF.

The rearrangement links TRBV2 to TRBJ2-7; no clear D gene. V was trimmed by 3 bases and J by 6 bases, leaving 18 bases between them. The CDR3 has 15 amino acids. Germline V gene data show CDR1 as SNHLY and CDR2 as FYNNEI. DNA of the CDR3: TGTGCCAGCAGTGATTACGGAAGCCGAGGAGCCGAGCAGTACTTC. Protein: CASSDYGSRGAEQYF.

This clone has a handful of counts. The chain has TRBV30 and TRBJ2-1, with TRBD1 matching over 11 bases. CDR1 is GTSNPN and CDR2 is SVGIG in the germline V gene (reference sequence). V was clipped by 4 bases and J by 5 bases; unmatched bases: 10. This CDR3 has 16 amino acids. The CDR3 spells CAWTRPGQGGHNEQFF. The CDR3 bases are TGTGCCTGGACCAGACCGGGACAGGGGGGACACAATGAGCAGTTCTTC.

This clone was detected once. This chain joins TRBV27 and TRBJ1-2; D may be TRBD1 (6 bases). Trimming shortened V by 11 bases and J by 4 bases, and 11 bases separated the two germline ends. There are 11 residues in the CDR3. Germline-derived CDR1 and CDR2 are MNHEY and SMNVEV (reference sequence). The CDR3 region has the DNA TGTGCCGCGGGGGCAGGCTATGGCTACACCTTC. It translates to CAAGAGYGYTF.

V gene TRBV27 combines with J gene TRBJ1-4; 9 positions match TRBD1. This CDR3 contains 16 residues. Trimming cost V 5 bases and J 4 bases; bases outside gene matches: 8. Germline CDR1 MNHEY, CDR2 SMNVEV (reference sequence). In nucleotides, the CDR3 is TGTGCCAGCAGTCCTACCGGGACAGGGAGTAATGAAAAACTGTTTTTT. It encodes CASSPTGTGSNEKLFF.

The chain links TRBV2 to TRBJ2-7, with 11 positions matching TRBD1. This CDR3 is built from 15 residues. With V trimmed by 6 bases and J by 6 bases, 10 bases remained unmatched. CDR1 is SNHLY, CDR2 FYNNEI, per germline. DNA of the CDR3: TGTGCCAGCAGAATAGGACAGGGGGCGACCGGCGAGCAGTACTTC. Translating it yields CASRIGQGATGEQYF.

The chain carries TRBV4-2 and TRBJ1-5, with no clear D. Germline CDR1 is LGHNA and CDR2 is YNFKEQ. Trimming removed 3 bases at V and 3 bases at J, with 12 bases between. The CDR3 is 15 residues long. DNA for the CDR3: TGTGCCAGCAGCCACGACCGGGGTCCCAATCAGCCCCAGCATTTT. Encoded protein: CASSHDRGPNQPQHF.

This chain links TRBV14 with TRBJ2-5; D may be TRBD2 (6 bases). Germline V gives CDR1 SGHDN, CDR2 FVKESK. The CDR3 extends over 14 amino acids. V lost 4 bases and J lost 0, with 9 bases in between. The CDR3 here is CASSLAVYQETQYF. The DNA of the CDR3 is TGTGCCAGCAGCCTAGCGGTGTACCAAGAGACCCAGTACTTC.

Only a few counts were recorded for this clone. V is TRBV19 and J is TRBJ2-4, with 8 bases fitting TRBD1. CDR3 length: 14 amino acids. Germline assignment: CDR1 LNHDA and CDR2 SQIVND (reference sequence). The ends lost 10 bases at V and 6 bases at J; junction bases unmatched: 11. The CDR3: CATRDRGGANIQYF. The CDR3 region has the DNA TGTGCCACCAGAGACAGGGGTGGTGCAAACATTCAGTACTTC.

The chain employs TRBV7-2 and TRBJ2-7, with TRBD2 as a possible D gene (6 bases). The CDR3 extends over 13 amino acids. The V end was cut by 5 bases, the J end by 7 bases, with 15 bases between. CDR1 is SGHTA, CDR2 FQGNSA, per germline. Written as DNA, the CDR3 is TGTGCCAGCAGCCCCGGAGGGGCGGAGGAGCAGTACTTC. It specifies CASSPGGAEEQYF.

The V and J genes are TRBV18 and TRBJ1-3; 8 positions agree with TRBD1. The CDR3 covers 15 residues. CDR1 and CDR2 (germline): KGHSH, LQKENI. Losses at the gene ends were 6 bases for V and 1 base for J; bases not matched to a gene: 5. CDR3 loop: CASSPTGGSGNTIYF. Written as DNA, the CDR3 is TGTGCCAGCTCCCCAACAGGGGGATCTGGAAACACCATATATTTT.

The chain employs TRBV6-4 and TRBJ2-1; TRBD2 is a possible D gene (7 bases). Germline-derived CDR1 and CDR2 are MRHNA and SNTAGT. The V gene lost 6 bases and the J gene lost 10 bases, with 16 bases spanning the gap. The CDR3 contains 13 residues. Here the CDR3 DNA reads TGTGCCAGCAGCCAAACCGGGGGGACAGAGCAGTTCTTC. Its protein product is CASSQTGGTEQFF.

The chain combines TRBV13 with TRBJ2-3, with 7 bases fitting TRBD2. Germline assignment: CDR1 PRHDT and CDR2 FYEKMQ (reference sequence). There are 15 residues in the CDR3. Trimming at V came to 4 bases and at J to 3 bases, leaving 7 bases not matched to a gene. For the CDR3, the DNA is TGTGCCAGCAGCTCGAGGACTAGTTCAACAGATACGCAGTATTTT. Amino acids: CASSSRTSSTDTQYF.

V and J are TRBV4-1 and TRBJ2-7; TRBD2 matches 11 bases. This CDR3 is built from 18 residues. The germline gives CDR1 MGHRA, CDR2 YSYEKL. Trimming at V came to 1 base and at J to 2 bases, leaving 10 bases not matched to a gene. This chain's CDR3 is CASSQALAGGTITYEQYF. CDR3 in DNA: TGCGCCAGCAGCCAAGCTTTAGCGGGGGGGACGATTACCTACGAGCAGTACTTC.